This T cell receptor (beta chain) was found in a study of monozygotic twins with inflammatory bowel disease. Study observations and caveats: Twins classed as concordant or discordant showed no difference in repertoire similarity, possibly from limited power.

Germline V gene lookup returns CDR1 MNHEY and CDR2 SVGAGI. The CDR3 extends over 19 amino acids. TCRdb reworked the 5' RACE reads into one entry per CDR3 protein, no DNA. The sample includes 150,000 to 200,000 distinct CDR3 sequences. About this clonotype itself: The antigen remains unidentified.

The genes are TRBV6-5 and TRBJ2-1; the D gene TCRdb calls, TRBD2, cannot be checked with no DNA. This clonotype was obtained from a human donor with ulcerative colitis or Crohn's disease, or a healthy co-twin of an affected twin (not recorded which). Input material: blood. The CDR3 region is CASSLIAGRADSLNNEQFF.